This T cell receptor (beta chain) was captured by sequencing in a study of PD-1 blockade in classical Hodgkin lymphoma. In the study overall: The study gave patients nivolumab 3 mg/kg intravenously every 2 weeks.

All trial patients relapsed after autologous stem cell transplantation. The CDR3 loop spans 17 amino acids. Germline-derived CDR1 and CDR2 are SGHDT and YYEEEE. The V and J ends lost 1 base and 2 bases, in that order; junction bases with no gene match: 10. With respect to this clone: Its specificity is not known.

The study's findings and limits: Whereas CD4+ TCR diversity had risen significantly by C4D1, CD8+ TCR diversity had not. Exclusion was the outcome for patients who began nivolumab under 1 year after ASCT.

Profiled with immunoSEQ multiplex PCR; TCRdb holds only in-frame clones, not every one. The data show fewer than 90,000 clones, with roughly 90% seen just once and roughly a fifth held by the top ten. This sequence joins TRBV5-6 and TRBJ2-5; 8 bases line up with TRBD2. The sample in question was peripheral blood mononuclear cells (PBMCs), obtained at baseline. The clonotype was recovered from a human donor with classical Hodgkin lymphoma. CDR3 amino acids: CASSLNSGVLLQETQYF. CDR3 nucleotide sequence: TGTGCCAGCAGCTTGAATAGCGGGGTCCTCCTTCAAGAGACCCAGTACTTC.